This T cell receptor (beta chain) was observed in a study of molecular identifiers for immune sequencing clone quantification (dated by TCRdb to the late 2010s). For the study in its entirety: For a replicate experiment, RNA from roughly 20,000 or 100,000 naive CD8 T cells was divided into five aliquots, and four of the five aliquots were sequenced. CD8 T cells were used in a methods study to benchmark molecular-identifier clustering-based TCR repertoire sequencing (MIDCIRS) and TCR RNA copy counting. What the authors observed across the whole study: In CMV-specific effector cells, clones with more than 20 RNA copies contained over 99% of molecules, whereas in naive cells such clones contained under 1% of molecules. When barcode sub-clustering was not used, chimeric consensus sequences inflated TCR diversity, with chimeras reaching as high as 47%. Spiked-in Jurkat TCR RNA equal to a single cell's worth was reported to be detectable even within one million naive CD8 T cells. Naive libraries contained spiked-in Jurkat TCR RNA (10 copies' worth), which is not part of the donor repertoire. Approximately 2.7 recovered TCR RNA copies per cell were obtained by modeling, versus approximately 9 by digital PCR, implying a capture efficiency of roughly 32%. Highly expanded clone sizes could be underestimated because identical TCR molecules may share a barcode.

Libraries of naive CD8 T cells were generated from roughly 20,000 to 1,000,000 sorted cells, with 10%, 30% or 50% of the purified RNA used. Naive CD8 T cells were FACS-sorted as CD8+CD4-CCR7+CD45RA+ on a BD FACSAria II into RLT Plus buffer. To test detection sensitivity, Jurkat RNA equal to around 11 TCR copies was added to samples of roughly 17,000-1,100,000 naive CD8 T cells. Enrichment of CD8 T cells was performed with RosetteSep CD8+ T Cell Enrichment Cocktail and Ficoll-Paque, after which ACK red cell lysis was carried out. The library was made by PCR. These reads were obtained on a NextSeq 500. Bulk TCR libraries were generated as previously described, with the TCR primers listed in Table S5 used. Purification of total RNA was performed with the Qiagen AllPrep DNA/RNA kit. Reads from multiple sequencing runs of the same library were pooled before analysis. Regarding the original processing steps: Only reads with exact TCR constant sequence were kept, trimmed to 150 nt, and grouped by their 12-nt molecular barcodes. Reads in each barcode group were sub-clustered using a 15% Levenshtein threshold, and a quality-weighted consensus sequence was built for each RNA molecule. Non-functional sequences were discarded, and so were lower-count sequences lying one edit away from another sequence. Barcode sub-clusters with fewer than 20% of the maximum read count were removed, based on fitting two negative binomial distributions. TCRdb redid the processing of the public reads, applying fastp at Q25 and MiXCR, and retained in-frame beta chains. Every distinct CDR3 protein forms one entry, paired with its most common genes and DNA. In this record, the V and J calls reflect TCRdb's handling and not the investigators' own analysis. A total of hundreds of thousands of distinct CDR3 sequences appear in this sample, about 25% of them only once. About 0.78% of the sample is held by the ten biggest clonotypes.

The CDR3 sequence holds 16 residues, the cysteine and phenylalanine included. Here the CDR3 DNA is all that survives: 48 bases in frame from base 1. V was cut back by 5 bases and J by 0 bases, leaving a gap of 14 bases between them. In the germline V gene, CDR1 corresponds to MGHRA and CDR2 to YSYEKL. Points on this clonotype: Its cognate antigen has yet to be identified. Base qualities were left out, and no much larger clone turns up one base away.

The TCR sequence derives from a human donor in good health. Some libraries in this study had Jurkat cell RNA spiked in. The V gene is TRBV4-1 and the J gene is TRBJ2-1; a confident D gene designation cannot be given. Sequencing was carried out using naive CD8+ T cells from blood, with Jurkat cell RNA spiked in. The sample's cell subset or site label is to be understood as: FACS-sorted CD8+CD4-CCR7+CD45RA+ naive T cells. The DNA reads TGCGCCAGCAGCTGGCCAGCTGAGAGCTCCTACAATGAGCAGTTCTTC. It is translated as CASSWPAESSYNEQFF.